This is a list of T cell receptor beta chains from one sample in a study of blood T cell repertoires in COVID-19. Some clones are missing from TCRdb's copy, which holds only in-frame ones; the method was immunoSEQ multiplex PCR. The repertoire holds approximately 170,000 clones, with 81% as singletons. The sample was peripheral blood. The receptors derive from a man in his 60s with active or convalescent COVID-19. Each CDR3 is given with its conserved first and last residue. A D gene is named only where the DNA matches it firmly. For some rows the clone size is stated as once, few or many, or as a class when expanded; others skip it.

v_call,clone_size,d_call,j_call,cdr3_nt,cdr3_aa
TRBV14,once,TRBD1,TRBJ1-4,TGTGCCAGCAGCCAAGGACAGGGGGAAAAACTGTTTTTT,CASSQGQGEKLFF
TRBV4-1,NA,TRBD1,TRBJ1-2,TGCGCCAGCAGCCTGACAGGGGGAGGAGGCTACACCTTC,CASSLTGGGGYTF
TRBV19,NA,TRBD2,TRBJ2-7,TGTGCCAGTAGTCCCCGCGGGACTAGCGGGCGGACTGAGCAGTACTTC,CASSPRGTSGRTEQYF
TRBV2,NA,NA,TRBJ1-6,TGTGCCAGCAGTGATAGGAGCTCCTATAATTCACCCCTCCACTTT,CASSDRSSYNSPLHF
TRBV7-9,NA,NA,TRBJ2-3,TGTGCCAGCAGCAGAGGGCAGCCCACAGATACGCAGTATTTT,CASSRGQPTDTQYF
TRBV7-8,NA,NA,TRBJ2-5,TGTGCCAGCAGCGTGGGACTCCTCCAAGAGACCCAGTACTTC,CASSVGLLQETQYF
TRBV2,NA,NA,TRBJ1-5,TGTGCCAGCGCAGAGCAGGGAATCGGTAATCAGCCCCAGCATTTT,CASAEQGIGNQPQHF
TRBV7-9,NA,TRBD1,TRBJ2-3,TGTGCCAGCAGCCCACACCCCGGGACAGGGGGCGCAGATACGCAGTATTTT,CASSPHPGTGGADTQYF
TRBV4-1,NA,TRBD2,TRBJ2-1,TGCGCCAGCAGCCCCACTAGCGGGAGGGCGATCAATGAGCAGTTCTTC,CASSPTSGRAINEQFF
TRBV7-8,NA,TRBD2,TRBJ2-7,TGTGCCAGCAGCTCCCAGACTAGCGGGAGAAGGGAGCAGTACTTC,CASSSQTSGRREQYF
TRBV5-6,once,NA,TRBJ2-5,TGTGCCAGCAGCTTGGGGCCGAACGCCCGAAAGACCCAGTACTTC,CASSLGPNARKTQYF
TRBV19,NA,NA,TRBJ2-2,TGTGCCAGTAGTATAGAGGAAAGGAGGGCAACCGGGGAGCTGTTTTTT,CASSIEERRATGELFF
TRBV5-6,NA,NA,TRBJ1-4,TGTGCCAGCAGCTTCGGTCCAGGGATAAATGAAAAACTGTTTTTT,CASSFGPGINEKLFF
TRBV19,NA,NA,TRBJ1-5,TGTGCCAGTAGTATCCAGGGATCTCAGCCCCAGCATTTT,CASSIQGSQPQHF
TRBV7-2,NA,TRBD2,TRBJ2-3,TGTGCCAGCAGCTCGGGACTAGCGGGGGCCCACACAGATACGCAGTATTTT,CASSSGLAGAHTDTQYF
TRBV5-1,once,TRBD2,TRBJ2-7,TGCGCCAGCAGCTTGAGCGGGGGGGCCTACGAGCAGTACTTC,CASSLSGGAYEQYF
TRBV28,NA,NA,TRBJ2-7,TGTGCCAGCAGTTCAGGGCGATACGAGCAGTACTTC,CASSSGRYEQYF
TRBV9,NA,NA,TRBJ2-5,TGTGCCAGCAGCGTATCAAACCTGGGCTCCCAGTACTTC,CASSVSNLGSQYF
TRBV7-3,NA,TRBD2,TRBJ2-1,TGTGCCAGCAGCTCTAGCGGGGGCTCCTACAATGAGCAGTTCTTC,CASSSSGGSYNEQFF
TRBV10-3,NA,TRBD2,TRBJ2-2,TGTGCCACCTTAGCGGGGGGGCGTACCGGGGAGCTGTTTTTT,CATLAGGRTGELFF
TRBV4-1,NA,TRBD2,TRBJ2-3,TGCGCCAGCAGCCAGCGGCTAGCGGGAAGCACAGATACGCAGTATTTT,CASSQRLAGSTDTQYF
TRBV19,few,NA,TRBJ1-3,TGTGCCAGTAGGTTACGGAGCTCTGGAAACACCATATATTTT,CASRLRSSGNTIYF
TRBV4-2,NA,NA,TRBJ2-7,TGTGCCAGCAGCCAAGTTCGCCAGGGGACCGGTCCCTCCTACGAGCAGTACTTC,CASSQVRQGTGPSYEQYF
TRBV12-5,few,NA,TRBJ1-1,TGTGCTAGTGGTTTGGTATTAGGGGGGAGGGACACTGAAGCTTTCTTT,CASGLVLGGRDTEAFF
TRBV10-1,few,NA,TRBJ2-7,TGCGCCAGCAGCGGACAGCTCTCCTACGAGCAGTACTTC,CASSGQLSYEQYF
TRBV19,NA,NA,TRBJ2-3,TGTGCCAGTAGTTCCGACCCCGGGACAGATACGCAGTATTTT,CASSSDPGTDTQYF
TRBV2,NA,TRBD2,TRBJ2-1,TGTGCCAGCAGTACCTTACGGGAGGGAGGTGAGCAGTTCTTC,CASSTLREGGEQFF
TRBV5-1,NA,NA,TRBJ2-1,TGCGCCAGCAGCTTGGCACTTGGGGTGGGAGGCAATGAGCAGTTCTTC,CASSLALGVGGNEQFF
TRBV3-1/TRBV3-2,NA,TRBD2,TRBJ2-7,TGTGCCAGCAGCCAAGATGCTAGCGGGTACGAGCAGTACTTC,CASSQDASGYEQYF
TRBV9,once,TRBD1,TRBJ1-4,TGTGCCAGCAGCGTAGGAGAGGGACAGGGTCTAGAAAAACTGTTTTTT,CASSVGEGQGLEKLFF
TRBV7-9,few,NA,TRBJ1-4,TGTGCCAGCAGCCCTCGACAGACTAATGAAAAACTGTTTTTT,CASSPRQTNEKLFF
TRBV5-5,NA,TRBD1,TRBJ2-7,TGTGCCAGCAGCTCGGGACAGGGACCGTACGAGCAGTACTTC,CASSSGQGPYEQYF
TRBV2,NA,TRBD1,TRBJ2-6,TGTGCCAGCAGTCGAACAGGGGCTGGGGCCAACGTCCTGACTTTC,CASSRTGAGANVLTF
TRBV29-1,NA,NA,TRBJ2-2,TGCAGCGTTACCTGGGGGCGCCAGAACACCGGGGAGCTGTTTTTT,CSVTWGRQNTGELFF
TRBV6-1,NA,NA,TRBJ1-1,TGTGCCAGCAGTGAGGTGGGGGGTAGGACTGAAGCTTTCTTT,CASSEVGGRTEAFF
TRBV2,NA,TRBD1,TRBJ2-2,TGTGCCAGCAGTGTAGGCAGGGGGACCGGGGAGCTGTTTTTT,CASSVGRGTGELFF
TRBV3-1/TRBV3-2,NA,TRBD1,TRBJ2-5,TGTGCCAGCAGCCAAGCATCAGGGGGATACCAAGAGACCCAGTACTTC,CASSQASGGYQETQYF
TRBV4-1,NA,NA,TRBJ2-1,TGCGCCAGCAGCCAAGGAGGGAACTACAATGAGCAGTTCTTC,CASSQGGNYNEQFF
TRBV28,NA,NA,TRBJ1-3,TGTGCCAGCAGTAACGGACAGTGGGGTCGCTCTGGAAACACCATATATTTT,CASSNGQWGRSGNTIYF
TRBV7-9,NA,NA,TRBJ2-7,TGTGCCAGCAGCTCAACAGGGTGGGAGCAGTACTTC,CASSSTGWEQYF
TRBV10-3,NA,NA,TRBJ2-7,TGTGCCATCAGTGACTTTTCCGCAGGACTATCCTACGAGCAGTACTTC,CAISDFSAGLSYEQYF
TRBV11-1,NA,NA,TRBJ2-1,TGTGCCAGCAGCTTCGGGCAAGTTAGGGGCGAGCAGTTCTTC,CASSFGQVRGEQFF
TRBV7-2,NA,TRBD2,TRBJ2-3,TGTGCCAGCAGCTCTAGCGGGAGAGGGGGGGTTGGTACGCAGTATTTT,CASSSSGRGGVGTQYF